The 20 T cell receptor beta chains below come from one sample, sequenced in a study of cytomegalovirus exposure and HLA in healthy donors. Both 60 Vbeta primers and 13 Jbeta primers went into the PCR. TCRdb's table, derived via immunoSEQ multiplex PCR, lists solely in-frame clones and lacks some. The data show around 170,000 clones, around 86% seen once. The source material was PBMCs. The receptor source for this set is a man aged 40-49 years in good health and CMV-seropositive.

The chain combines TRBV28 with TRBJ2-3; TRBD1 agrees at 10 bases. With V trimmed by 4 bases and J by 3 bases, 19 bases remained unmatched. CDR1 MDHEN and CDR2 SYDVKM come from the germline V gene. The CDR3 is 20 amino acids. The DNA of the CDR3 is TGTGCCAGCAGTTCCCCGGACAGGGGGATACTGCGTATGTTGACAGATACGCAGTATTTT. It yields the protein CASSSPDRGILRMLTDTQYF.

The chain employs TRBV28 and TRBJ2-5; possibly TRBD2 for D (6 bases). V was shortened by 5 bases and J by 1 base, with 14 bases between the two germline ends. The length of the CDR3 is 15 residues. Germline CDR1 MDHEN, CDR2 SYDVKM. The CDR3 spells CASSGRDWGQETQYF. CDR3 DNA: TGTGCCAGCAGTGGACGGGACTGGGGCCAAGAGACCCAGTACTTC. The whole variable domain, filled in from reference TRBV28 and TRBJ2-5, reads DVKVTQSSRYLVKRTGEKVFLECVQDMDHENMFWYRQDPGLGLRLIYFSYDVKMKEKGDIPEGYSVSREKKERFSLILESASTNQTSMYLCASSGRDWGQETQYFGPGTRLLVL.

The V and J genes are TRBV6-5 and TRBJ1-2, with TRBD1 identical over 7 bases. Looked up from germline, CDR1 is MNHEY and CDR2 is SVGAGI. Trimming removed 6 bases from V and 8 bases from J; junction bases left unmatched: 6. There are 12 residues in the CDR3. The CDR3, as DNA: TGTGCCAGCAGACCAGGGGGTGGAGGCTACACCTTC. Translation gives CASRPGGGGYTF.

The chain recombines TRBV15 with TRBJ1-5, with TRBD1 matching over 7 bases. CDR3 size: 15 residues. Germline V gene sequence: CDR1 LNHNV, CDR2 YYDKDF (reference sequence). V lost 2 bases to trimming and J lost 2 bases; unmatched junction nucleotides: 3. The CDR3 protein is CATSRWTGGNQPQHF. The CDR3 DNA reads as TGTGCCACCAGCAGATGGACAGGCGGCAATCAGCCCCAGCATTTT.

This clone was counted a single time. The V and J genes are TRBV5-5 and TRBJ2-1; perhaps TRBD2 as D (5 bases). Trimming removed 3 bases at V and 4 bases at J, with 11 bases between. CDR3 size: 14 residues. CDR1 SGHKS and CDR2 YYEKEE come from the germline V gene (reference sequence). In DNA form, the CDR3 reads TGTGCCAGCAGCTCGTTAGAGGGTTACAATGAGCAGTTCTTC. Its translation: CASSSLEGYNEQFF. The full variable domain, completed using reference TRBV5-5 and TRBJ2-1, is DAGVTQSPTHLIKTRGQQVTLRCSPISGHKSVSWYQQVLGQGPQFIFQYYEKEERGRGNFPDRFSARQFPNYSSELNVNALLLGDSALYLCASSSLEGYNEQFFGPGTRLTVL.

The chain couples TRBV7-6 to TRBJ2-7; tentatively, D is TRBD1 (5 bases). Germline V gene lookup returns CDR1 SGHVS and CDR2 FNYEAQ. The V end was cut by 5 bases, the J end by 1 base, with 15 bases between. The CDR3 spans 15 residues. CDR3 DNA: TGTGCCAGCAGCCGACAGTTTGGCGAATCCTACGAGCAGTACTTC. Protein sequence: CASSRQFGESYEQYF.

The J gene is TRBJ1-1, the V gene TRBV9; the match to TRBD1 covers 9 bases. The germline V gene has CDR1 SGDLS and CDR2 YYNGEE. V lost 2 bases, J lost 0 bases, and 2 bases stayed unmatched. This CDR3 is built from 15 residues. The CDR3 reads CASSVGQGMNTEAFF. The CDR3 DNA is TGTGCCAGCAGCGTCGGACAGGGGATGAACACTGAAGCTTTCTTT.

The rearrangement uses TRBV7-9 and TRBJ2-1; 13 nucleotides line up with TRBD2. The V and J ends lost 5 bases and 8 bases, in that order; junction bases with no gene match: 18. Germline CDR1 is SEHNR and CDR2 is FQNEAQ (reference sequence). The CDR3 sequence is 19 residues long. The CDR3 nucleotides read TGTGCCAGCAGCCCGAATCCCGGGACTAGCGGGGCCACAAGGTATGAGCAGTTCTTC. This sequence encodes CASSPNPGTSGATRYEQFF.

The chain has TRBV5-6 and TRBJ2-3; TRBD2 matches 13 bases. This CDR3 region has 17 residues. Per the germline V gene, CDR1 is SGHDT and CDR2 is YYEEEE. V trimming: 1 base; J trimming: 0 bases; junction bases outside the gene matches: 2. In DNA, the CDR3 is TGTGCCAGCAGCTTGAGGACTAGCGGGGGAAGCACAGATACGCAGTATTTT. This translates into CASSLRTSGGSTDTQYF.

The rearrangement joins TRBV30 to TRBJ1-1; D is uncertain. The germline V gene encodes CDR1 GTSNPN and CDR2 SVGIG (reference sequence). The CDR3 sequence is 12 residues long. Trimming removed 2 bases at V and 5 bases at J, with 9 bases between. Here the CDR3 reads CAWSPPETEAFF. The CDR3, as DNA: TGTGCCTGGAGTCCCCCGGAGACTGAAGCTTTCTTT.

The chain uses TRBV19 and TRBJ1-2; D may be TRBD1 (6 bases). The V end was cut by 6 bases, the J end by 0 bases, with 17 bases between. The CDR3 contains 16 residues. Germline CDR1 LNHDA, CDR2 SQIVND (reference sequence). For the CDR3, the DNA is TGTGCCAGTAGCGCCGAGGGGGGGCTTTCTAACTATGGCTACACCTTC. The encoded protein is CASSAEGGLSNYGYTF. The full variable domain, in which reference TRBV19 and TRBJ1-2 provide the parts outside the CDR3, is DGGITQSPKYLFRKEGQNVTLSCEQNLNHDAMYWYRQDPGQGLRLIYYSQIVNDFQKGDIAEGYSVSREKKESFPLTVTSAQKNPTAFYLCASSAEGGLSNYGYTFGSGTRLTVV.

The chain joins TRBV9 to TRBJ2-3; 10 positions match TRBD1. This CDR3 is built from 15 residues. The germline V gene has CDR1 SGDLS and CDR2 YYNGEE. Germline trimming cut 6 bases from V and 5 bases from J; bases unmatched to any gene: 9. Here the CDR3 reads CASTETGGPLDTQYF. CDR3 nucleotides: TGTGCCAGCACCGAGACAGGGGGCCCGTTAGATACGCAGTATTTT.

A word on this clone: At the DNA level, this CDR3 is encoded by other sequences in the same sample as well. This CDR3 is CASSTGQGTDTQYF. CDR3 in DNA: TGCGCCAGCAGCACCGGACAGGGGACAGATACGCAGTATTTT. This chain uses TRBV5-1 with TRBJ2-3, with 9 bases fitting TRBD1. This CDR3 spans 14 amino acids. Germline trimming cut 4 bases from V and 3 bases from J; bases unmatched to any gene: 3. The germline V gene has CDR1 SGHRS and CDR2 YFSETQ.

The rearrangement uses TRBV6-5 and TRBJ2-7, with 8 bases that match TRBD1. CDR1 is MNHEY and CDR2 is SVGAGI in the germline V gene. This CDR3 region has 15 residues. V dropped 3 bases and J dropped 6; count of bases not matched to a gene: 10. Written as DNA, the CDR3 is TGTGCCAGCAGTTATCCCGGGACAGGCAAGGGCGAGCAGTACTTC. This sequence encodes CASSYPGTGKGEQYF.

The chain combines TRBV4-3 with TRBJ2-7, with D unclear. Germline CDR1 and CDR2: LGHNA and YSLEER. The ends were cut back, 0 bases at V and 3 bases at J, with 9 bases in the middle. CDR3 length: 14 amino acids. The CDR3 is CASSQDRWSYEQYF. The CDR3 DNA sequence: TGCGCCAGCAGCCAAGATCGGTGGAGCTACGAGCAGTACTTC.

This sequence joins TRBV29-1 and TRBJ2-7; a weak D match, TRBD1 (6 bases). Germline CDR1 reads SQVTM; CDR2 reads ANQGSEA. V was shortened by 1 base and J by 4 bases, with 20 bases between the two germline ends. The CDR3 is 16 amino acids. This CDR3 is CSVEARGHGGRYEQYF. The CDR3 nucleotides are TGCAGCGTTGAAGCCAGGGGACACGGCGGTAGGTACGAGCAGTACTTC.

The V and J genes are TRBV7-8 and TRBJ2-3, with 9 positions matching TRBD2. This CDR3 comprises 17 residues. Trimming removed 0 bases from V and 3 bases from J; junction bases left unmatched: 7. The germline CDR1 and CDR2 sequences are SGHVS and FQNEAQ. CDR3 DNA sequence: TGTGCCAGCAGCTTAGCGCGGGGGGGAGGCGGGACAGATACGCAGTATTTT. It encodes CASSLARGGGGTDTQYF.

This clone was seen only a few times. This sample also contains other DNA sequences that code for the same CDR3. The CDR3 sequence is CASSYSPSSYEQYF. The CDR3 bases are TGTGCCAGCAGTTACTCCCCCAGCTCCTACGAGCAGTACTTC. J is TRBJ2-7 and V is TRBV6-6; D not certain. The CDR3 is 14 residues long. The V and J ends lost 0 bases and 0 bases respectively, with 6 bases between them. Germline-derived CDR1 and CDR2 are MNHNY and SVGAGI (reference sequence).

The chain combines TRBV6-1 with TRBJ1-2, with TRBD1 identical over 7 bases. The CDR3 totals 14 residues. Germline CDR1 reads MNHNS; CDR2 reads SASEGT. V shed 6 bases, J shed 0 bases, and the junction held 4 bases outside the gene matches. The CDR3 is CASRRQGPNYGYTF. In DNA form, the CDR3 reads TGTGCCAGCAGGCGACAGGGACCTAACTATGGCTACACCTTC.

This chain uses TRBV4-3 with TRBJ2-7; 7 bases are a match to TRBD1. The ends lost 4 bases at V and 3 bases at J; junction bases unmatched: 9. This CDR3 contains 15 residues. Per germline, CDR1 LGHNA and CDR2 YSLEER. CDR3 nucleotide sequence: TGCGCCAGCAGCCGACAGACAGGGATCTTCTACGAGCAGTACTTC. Protein product: CASSRQTGIFYEQYF.